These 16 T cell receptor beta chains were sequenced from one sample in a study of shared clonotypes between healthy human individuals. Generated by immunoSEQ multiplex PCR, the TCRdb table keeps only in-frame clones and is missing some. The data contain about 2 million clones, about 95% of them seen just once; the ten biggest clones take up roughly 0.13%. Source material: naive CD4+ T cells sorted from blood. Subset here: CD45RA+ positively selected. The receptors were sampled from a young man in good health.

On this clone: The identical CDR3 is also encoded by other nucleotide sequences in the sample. The CDR3 nucleotides are TGTGCCAGCAGCTTACAGGGTATTTACGAGCAGTACTTC. This encodes CASSLQGIYEQYF. The chain joins TRBV5-4 to TRBJ2-7; maybe TRBD1 (6 bases). V dropped 2 bases and J dropped 4 bases, with 10 bases sitting between them. The CDR3 totals 13 residues. Germline values: CDR1 SGHNT, CDR2 YYREEE (reference sequence).

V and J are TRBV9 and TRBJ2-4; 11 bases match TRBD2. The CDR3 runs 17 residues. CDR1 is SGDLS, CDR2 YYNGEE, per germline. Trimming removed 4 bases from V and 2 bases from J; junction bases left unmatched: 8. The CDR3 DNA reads TGTGCCAGCAGCCCTGTTTCTAGCGGGAGGTCCAAAAACATTCAGTACTTC. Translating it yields CASSPVSSGRSKNIQYF.

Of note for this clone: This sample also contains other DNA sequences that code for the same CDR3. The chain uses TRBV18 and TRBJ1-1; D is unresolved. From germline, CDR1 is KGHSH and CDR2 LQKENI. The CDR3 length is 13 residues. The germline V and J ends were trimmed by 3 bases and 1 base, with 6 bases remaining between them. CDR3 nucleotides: TGTGCCAGCTCACCCGGTGGGAACACTGAAGCTTTCTTT. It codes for CASSPGGNTEAFF.

CDR3 residues: CASSLAPVLLAGSPYEQYF. In DNA, the CDR3 is TGTGCCAGCAGCTTAGCTCCTGTCTTGCTAGCGGGCAGTCCCTACGAGCAGTACTTC. This sequence joins TRBV7-8 and TRBJ2-7; 8 positions match TRBD2. CDR1 is SGHVS, CDR2 FQNEAQ, per germline. V trimming: 0 bases; J trimming: 2 bases; junction bases outside the gene matches: 15. CDR3 size: 19 residues.

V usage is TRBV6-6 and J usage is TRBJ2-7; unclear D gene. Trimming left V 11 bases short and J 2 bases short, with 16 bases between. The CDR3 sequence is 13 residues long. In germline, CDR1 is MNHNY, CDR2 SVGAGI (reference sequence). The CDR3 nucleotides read TGTGCCTTATGGGATCCCTTCACCTACGAGCAGTACTTC. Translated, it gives CALWDPFTYEQYF.

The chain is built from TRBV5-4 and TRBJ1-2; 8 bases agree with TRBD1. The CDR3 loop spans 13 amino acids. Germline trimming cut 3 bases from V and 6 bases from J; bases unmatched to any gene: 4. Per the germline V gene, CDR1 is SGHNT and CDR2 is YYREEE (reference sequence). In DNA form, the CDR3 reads TGTGCCAGCAGCTCGACAGGGGTGGATGGCTACACCTTC. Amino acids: CASSSTGVDGYTF.

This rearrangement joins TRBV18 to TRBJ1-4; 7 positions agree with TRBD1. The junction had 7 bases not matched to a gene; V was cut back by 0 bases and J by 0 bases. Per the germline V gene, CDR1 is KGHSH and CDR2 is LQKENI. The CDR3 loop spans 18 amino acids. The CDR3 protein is CASSPPKGQRATNEKLFF. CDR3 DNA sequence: TGTGCCAGCTCACCACCTAAGGGACAGAGAGCAACTAATGAAAAACTGTTTTTT.

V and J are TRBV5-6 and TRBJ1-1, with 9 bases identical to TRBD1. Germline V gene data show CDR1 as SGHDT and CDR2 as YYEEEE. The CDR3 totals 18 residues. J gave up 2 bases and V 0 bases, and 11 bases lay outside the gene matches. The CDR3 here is CASSLEWGQGGPNTEAFF. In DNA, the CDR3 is TGTGCCAGCAGCTTGGAATGGGGACAGGGTGGGCCCAACACTGAAGCTTTCTTT.

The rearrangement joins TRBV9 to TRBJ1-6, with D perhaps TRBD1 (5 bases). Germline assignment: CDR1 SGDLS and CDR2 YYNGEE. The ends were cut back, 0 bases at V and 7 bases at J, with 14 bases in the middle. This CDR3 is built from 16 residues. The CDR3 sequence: CASSVGGRARNSPLHF. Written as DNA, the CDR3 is TGTGCCAGCAGCGTAGGCGGCAGGGCTCGGAATTCACCCCTCCACTTT.

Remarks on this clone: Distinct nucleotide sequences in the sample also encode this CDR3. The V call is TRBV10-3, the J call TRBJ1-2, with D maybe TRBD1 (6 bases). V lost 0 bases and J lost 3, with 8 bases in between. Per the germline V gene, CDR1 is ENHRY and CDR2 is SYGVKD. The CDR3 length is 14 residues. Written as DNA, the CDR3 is TGTGCCATCAGTGAGTCACAGGGAGACTATGGCTACACCTTC. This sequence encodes CAISESQGDYGYTF.

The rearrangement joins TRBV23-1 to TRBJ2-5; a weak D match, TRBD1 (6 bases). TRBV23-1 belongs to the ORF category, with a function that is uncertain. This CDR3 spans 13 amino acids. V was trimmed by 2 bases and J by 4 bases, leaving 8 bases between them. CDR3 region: CASSQDRSETQYF. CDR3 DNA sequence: TGCGCCAGCAGTCAAGACAGGTCAGAGACCCAGTACTTC.

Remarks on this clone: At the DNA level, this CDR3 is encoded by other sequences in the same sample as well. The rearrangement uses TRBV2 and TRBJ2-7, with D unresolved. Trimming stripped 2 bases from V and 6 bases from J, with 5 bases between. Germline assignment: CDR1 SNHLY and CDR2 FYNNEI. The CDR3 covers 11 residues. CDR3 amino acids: CASSEQFEQYF. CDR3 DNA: TGTGCCAGCAGTGAACAGTTCGAGCAGTACTTC.

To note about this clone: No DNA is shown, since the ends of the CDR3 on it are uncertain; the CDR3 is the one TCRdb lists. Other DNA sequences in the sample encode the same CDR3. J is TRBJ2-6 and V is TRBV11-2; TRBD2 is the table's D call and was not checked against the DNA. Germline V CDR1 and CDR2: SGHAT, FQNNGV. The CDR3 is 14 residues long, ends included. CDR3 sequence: CASSPTFGANVLTF.

The CDR3 sequence: CASSDVPGRRLSGANVLTF. In DNA form, the CDR3 reads TGTGCCAGCAGTGATGTACCTGGACGTCGCCTCTCTGGGGCCAACGTCCTGACTTTC. V and J are TRBV6-1 and TRBJ2-6, with D uncertain. The CDR3 sequence is 19 residues long. Trimming cost V 3 bases and J 0 bases, with 18 bases left between them. Germline values: CDR1 MNHNS, CDR2 SASEGT.

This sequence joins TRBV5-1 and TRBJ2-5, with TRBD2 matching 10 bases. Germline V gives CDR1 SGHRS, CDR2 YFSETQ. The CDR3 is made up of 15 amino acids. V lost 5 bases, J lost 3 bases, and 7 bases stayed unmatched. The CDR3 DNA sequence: TGCGCCAGCAGACAGCTAGCGGGAGCTGAAGAGACCCAGTACTTC. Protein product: CASRQLAGAEETQYF. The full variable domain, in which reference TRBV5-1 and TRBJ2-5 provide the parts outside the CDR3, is KAGVTQTPRYLIKTRGQQVTLSCSPISGHRSVSWYQQTPGQGLQFLFEYFSETQRNKGNFPGRFSGRQFSNSRSEMNVSTLELGDSALYLCASRQLAGAEETQYFGPGTRLLVL.

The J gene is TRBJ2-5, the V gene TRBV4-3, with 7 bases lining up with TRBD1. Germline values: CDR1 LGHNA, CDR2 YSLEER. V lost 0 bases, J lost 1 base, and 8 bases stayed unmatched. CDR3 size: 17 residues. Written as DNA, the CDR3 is TGCGCCAGCAGCCAAGATCTAAGGGACAGCTTCCAAGAGACCCAGTACTTC. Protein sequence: CASSQDLRDSFQETQYF.